The 17 T cell receptor beta chains in this list originate from one sample, sequenced in a study of T cell responses to AZD1222 COVID-19 vaccine. Method: immunoSEQ multiplex PCR; TCRdb's copy keeps in-frame clones and lacks some. The sample yields 130,000 or so clones, about nine tenths seen once. The sequencing used peripheral blood, collected on day 0 of AZD1222 vaccination. The origin of the receptors is an adult in good health.

The chain recombines TRBV12-5 with TRBJ2-1; 7 bases map to TRBD2. With 7 bases clipped from V and 4 bases from J, the junction kept 10 bases outside the gene matches. The CDR3 runs 15 residues. CDR1 is LGHNT, CDR2 FRNRAP, per germline. CDR3 sequence reads: CASAPPGLSYNEQFF. The CDR3 DNA is TGTGCTAGTGCCCCCCCGGGACTATCGTACAATGAGCAGTTCTTC.

The chain uses TRBV2 and TRBJ1-6, with TRBD1 matching 7 bases. CDR1 is SNHLY, CDR2 FYNNEI, per germline. V lost 4 bases and J lost 9; bases outside the gene matches: 3. CDR3 length: 13 residues. Here the CDR3 reads CASSAAGGSPLHF. The CDR3 DNA sequence: TGTGCCAGCAGTGCGGCAGGGGGTTCACCCCTCCACTTT.

V usage is TRBV12-3 or TRBV12-4 and J usage is TRBJ2-5; 7 nucleotides agree with TRBD2. The ends lost 3 bases at V and 5 bases at J; junction bases unmatched: 3. The CDR3 totals 13 residues. CDR3 sequence reads: CASSFAGVETQYF. Here the CDR3 DNA reads TGTGCCAGCAGTTTTGCGGGGGTGGAGACCCAGTACTTC.

V gene TRBV14 combines with J gene TRBJ1-1; D perhaps matches TRBD1 (5 bases). V lost 4 bases and J lost 4, with 16 bases in between. This CDR3 comprises 15 residues. The V gene's germline CDR1 is SGHDN and CDR2 FVKESK. This CDR3 reads CASSPRRGGGTEAFF. CDR3 nucleotide sequence: TGTGCCAGCAGCCCGAGAAGGGGCGGGGGCACTGAAGCTTTCTTT.

This rearrangement joins TRBV9 to TRBJ1-1; no clear D. Between the trimmed V and J ends, which lost 0 bases and 4 bases, there was a span of 10 bases. This CDR3 comprises 14 residues. Germline CDR1 and CDR2: SGDLS and YYNGEE. The CDR3 nucleotides read TGTGCCAGCAGCGTAGATTACGGCCCCACTGAAGCTTTCTTT. This gives the protein CASSVDYGPTEAFF.

V usage is TRBV18 and J usage is TRBJ1-2; no definite D call. The CDR3 has 14 amino acids. Germline V gene lookup returns CDR1 KGHSH and CDR2 LQKENI. V lost 0 bases to trimming and J lost 1 base, with 6 bases between them. The CDR3: CASSPPANNYGYTF. CDR3 bases: TGTGCCAGCTCACCACCGGCAAATAACTATGGCTACACCTTC. Full variable domain (missing parts from reference TRBV18 and TRBJ1-2): NAGVMQNPRHLVRRRGQEARLRCSPMKGHSHVYWYRQLPEEGLKFMVYLQKENIIDESGMPKERFSAEFPKEGPSILRIQQVVRGDSAAYFCASSPPANNYGYTFGSGTRLTVV.

As concerns this clone: One end of the junction varies from germline; a read error may be responsible. The chain uses TRBV27 and TRBJ2-5; D is possibly TRBD2 (5 bases). This CDR3 spans 13 amino acids. Germline loops: CDR1 MNHEY, CDR2 SMNVEV (reference sequence). This CDR3 is CATSWGGGETQYF. DNA for the CDR3: TGTGCCACCAGTTGGGGTGGCGGGGAGACCCAGTACTTC.

The chain links TRBV19 to TRBJ1-1, with D unresolved. From germline, CDR1 is LNHDA and CDR2 SQIVND (reference sequence). The ends were cut back, 4 bases at V and 5 bases at J, with 8 bases in the middle. The CDR3 spans 12 residues. This CDR3 reads CASSNPGTEAFF. As DNA, the CDR3 is TGTGCCAGTAGTAATCCGGGGACTGAAGCTTTCTTT.

The chain joins TRBV6-6 to TRBJ1-4, with a weak D call TRBD1 (6 bases). V shed 6 bases and J shed 8 bases, with 16 bases lying between them. Germline V CDR1 and CDR2: MNHNY, SVGAGI (reference sequence). This CDR3 region has 14 residues. The CDR3 coding sequence is TGTGCCAGCAGACCCAGGGGCATAGAGGAAAAACTGTTTTTT. It yields the protein CASRPRGIEEKLFF.

V gene TRBV2 combines with J gene TRBJ1-3, with D uncertain. CDR1 SNHLY and CDR2 FYNNEI come from the germline V gene. The CDR3 consists of 15 residues. V shed 8 bases and J shed 0 bases, with 14 bases lying between them. CDR3 region: CASDLSGVSGNTIYF. CDR3 coding DNA: TGTGCCAGCGACCTAAGTGGGGTCTCTGGAAACACCATATATTTT.

This chain joins TRBV14 and TRBJ2-7, with D perhaps matching TRBD1 (5 bases). V was pared by 4 bases and J by 2 bases, with 15 bases between. Germline CDR1 is SGHDN and CDR2 is FVKESK. This CDR3 comprises 15 residues. CDR3 DNA: TGTGCCAGCAGCCCGCAGGGCAGGAGTACCTACGAGCAGTACTTC. This gives the protein CASSPQGRSTYEQYF.

This clone was picked up many times. The rearrangement joins TRBV19 to TRBJ1-2, with D possibly being TRBD1 (6 bases). Trimming pared 6 bases from V and 4 bases from J, leaving 18 bases between. Germline-derived CDR1 and CDR2 are LNHDA and SQIVND (reference sequence). The CDR3 is 15 residues long. Here the CDR3 reads CASSTATGRFYGYTF. In nucleotides, the CDR3 is TGTGCCAGTAGCACCGCCACAGGGCGATTCTATGGCTACACCTTC.

The chain is built from TRBV2 and TRBJ1-1; D remains unclear. V was trimmed by 9 bases and J by 2 bases, leaving 13 bases between them. This CDR3 spans 13 amino acids. Germline V gene lookup returns CDR1 SNHLY and CDR2 FYNNEI. This chain's CDR3 is CASNLGLNTEAFF. In DNA form, the CDR3 reads TGTGCCAGTAACCTTGGACTCAACACTGAAGCTTTCTTT.

The CDR3 reads CASSQLGMDEKLFF. In DNA form, the CDR3 reads TGTGCCAGCAGCCAATTAGGAATGGATGAAAAACTGTTTTTT. The chain uses TRBV4-2 and TRBJ1-4; D is unresolved. Trimming cost V 2 bases and J 6 bases, with 10 bases left between them. This CDR3 comprises 14 residues. Per the germline V gene, CDR1 is LGHNA and CDR2 is YNFKEQ.

V is TRBV2 and J is TRBJ1-5; D might be TRBD1 (5 bases). V was clipped by 5 bases and J by 5 bases, with 10 bases between them. CDR1 and CDR2 (germline): SNHLY, FYNNEI. CDR3 length: 13 amino acids. In DNA form, the CDR3 reads TGTGCCAGCAGTAGGGGCACGGATCAGCCCCAGCATTTT. This gives the protein CASSRGTDQPQHF.

The chain links TRBV10-2 to TRBJ1-2, with D perhaps matching TRBD1 (6 bases). Germline loops: CDR1 WSHSY, CDR2 SAAADI. CDR3 size: 16 residues. V lost 6 bases and J lost 2, with 19 bases in between. CDR3 bases: TGCGCCAGCAGCGAACCGAGGGACACTCCGAACTATGGCTACACCTTC. Its protein product is CASSEPRDTPNYGYTF.

The rearrangement joins TRBV7-2 to TRBJ2-2; tentatively, D is TRBD2 (6 bases). CDR3 length: 16 residues. Per the germline V gene, CDR1 is SGHTA and CDR2 is FQGNSA. V was shortened by 4 bases and J by 2 bases, with 14 bases between the two germline ends. In nucleotides, the CDR3 is TGTGCCAGCAGCTCCTACCGGGACTTAAACACCGGGGAGCTGTTTTTT. This translates into CASSSYRDLNTGELFF.